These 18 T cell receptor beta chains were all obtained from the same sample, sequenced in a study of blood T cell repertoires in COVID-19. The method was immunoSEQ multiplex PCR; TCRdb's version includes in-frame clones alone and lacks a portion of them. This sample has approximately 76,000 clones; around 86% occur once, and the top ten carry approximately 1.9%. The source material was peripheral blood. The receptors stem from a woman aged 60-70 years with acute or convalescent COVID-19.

The CDR3 DNA reads TGTGCCAGCAGCTTAGGGGGGGACTCCTACAATGAGCAGTTCTTC. Amino acid sequence: CASSLGGDSYNEQFF. The chain employs TRBV7-9 and TRBJ2-1; D may be TRBD2 (6 bases). CDR3 length: 15 residues. Germline assignment: CDR1 SEHNR and CDR2 FQNEAQ (reference sequence). The ends were cut back, 1 base at V and 0 bases at J, with 7 bases in the middle.

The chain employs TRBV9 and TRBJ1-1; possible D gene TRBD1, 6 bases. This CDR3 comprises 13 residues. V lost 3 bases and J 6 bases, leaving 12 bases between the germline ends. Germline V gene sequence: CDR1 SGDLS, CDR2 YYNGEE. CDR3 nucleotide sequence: TGTGCCAGCAGCGAGGCCCCAGGGGCTGAAGCTTTCTTT. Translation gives CASSEAPGAEAFF.

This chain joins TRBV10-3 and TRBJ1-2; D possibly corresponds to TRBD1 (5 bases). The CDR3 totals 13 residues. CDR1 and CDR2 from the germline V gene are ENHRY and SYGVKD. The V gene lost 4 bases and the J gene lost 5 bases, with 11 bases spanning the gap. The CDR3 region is CAISGSGQYGYTF. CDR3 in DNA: TGTGCCATCAGTGGTTCAGGGCAGTATGGCTACACCTTC.

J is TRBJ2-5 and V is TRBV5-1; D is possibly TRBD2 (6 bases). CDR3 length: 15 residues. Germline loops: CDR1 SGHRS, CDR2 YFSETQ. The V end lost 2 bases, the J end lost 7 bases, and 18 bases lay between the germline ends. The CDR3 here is CASSLEGTSIGTQYF. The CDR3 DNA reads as TGCGCCAGCAGCTTAGAGGGGACTTCGATAGGGACCCAGTACTTC. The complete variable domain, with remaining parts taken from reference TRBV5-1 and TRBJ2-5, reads KAGVTQTPRYLIKTRGQQVTLSCSPISGHRSVSWYQQTPGQGLQFLFEYFSETQRNKGNFPGRFSGRQFSNSRSEMNVSTLELGDSALYLCASSLEGTSIGTQYFGPGTRLLVL.

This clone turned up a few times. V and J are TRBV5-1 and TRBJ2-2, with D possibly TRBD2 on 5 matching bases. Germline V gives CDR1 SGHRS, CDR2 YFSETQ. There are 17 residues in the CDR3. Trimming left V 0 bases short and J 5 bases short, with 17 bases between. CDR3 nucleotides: TGCGCCAGCAGCTTGGAGTACGGGAACTTGCGAACCGGGGAGCTGTTTTTT. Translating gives CASSLEYGNLRTGELFF.

The CDR3 spells CASSSVKSFRGTGFRDTQYF. Here the CDR3 DNA reads TGTGCCAGCAGCTCCGTTAAGAGTTTCCGAGGGACAGGGTTTAGAGATACGCAGTATTTT. The chain combines TRBV13 with TRBJ2-3; 9 bases fit TRBD1. CDR1 and CDR2 from the germline V gene are PRHDT and FYEKMQ (reference sequence). V lost 4 bases and J lost 5; bases outside the gene matches: 22. This CDR3 spans 20 amino acids.

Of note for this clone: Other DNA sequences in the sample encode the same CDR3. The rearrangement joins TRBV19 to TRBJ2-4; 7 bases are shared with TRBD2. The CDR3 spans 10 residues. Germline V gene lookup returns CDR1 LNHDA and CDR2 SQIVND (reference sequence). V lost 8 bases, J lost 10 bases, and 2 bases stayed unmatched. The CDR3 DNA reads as TGTGCCAGTGGCGGGGGAATTCAGTACTTC. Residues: CASGGGIQYF.

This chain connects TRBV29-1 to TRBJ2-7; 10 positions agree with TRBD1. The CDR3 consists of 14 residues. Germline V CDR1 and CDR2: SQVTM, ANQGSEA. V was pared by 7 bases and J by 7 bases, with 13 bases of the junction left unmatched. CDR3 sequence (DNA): TGCAGCGCTCAAGTCGGGGACAGGGGAGGTGAGCAGTACTTC. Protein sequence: CSAQVGDRGGEQYF.

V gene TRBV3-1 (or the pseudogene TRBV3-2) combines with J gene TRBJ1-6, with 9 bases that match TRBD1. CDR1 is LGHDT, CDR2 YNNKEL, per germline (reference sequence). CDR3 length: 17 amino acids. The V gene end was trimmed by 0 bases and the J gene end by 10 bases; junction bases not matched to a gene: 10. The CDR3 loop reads CASSQDSYGTGSSPLHF. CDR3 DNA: TGTGCCAGCAGCCAAGACTCCTACGGGACAGGGAGCTCACCCCTCCACTTT.

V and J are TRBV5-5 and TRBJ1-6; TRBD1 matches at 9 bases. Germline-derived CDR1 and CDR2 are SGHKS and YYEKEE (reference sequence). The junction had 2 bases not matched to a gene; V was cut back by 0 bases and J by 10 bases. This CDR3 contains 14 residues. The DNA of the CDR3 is TGTGCCAGCAGCTTGGCGACAGGGGGATCACCCCTCCACTTT. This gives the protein CASSLATGGSPLHF.

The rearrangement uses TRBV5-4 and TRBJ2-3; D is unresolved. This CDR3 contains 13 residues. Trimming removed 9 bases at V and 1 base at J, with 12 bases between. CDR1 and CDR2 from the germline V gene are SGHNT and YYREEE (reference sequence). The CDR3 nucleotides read TGTGCCAAGTCAAAGTCAGGCACAGATACGCAGTATTTT. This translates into CAKSKSGTDTQYF.

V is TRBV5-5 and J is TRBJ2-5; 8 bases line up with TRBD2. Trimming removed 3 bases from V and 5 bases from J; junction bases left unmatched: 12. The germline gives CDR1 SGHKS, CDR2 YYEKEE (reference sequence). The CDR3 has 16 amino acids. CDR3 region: CASSSGWLAGTETQYF. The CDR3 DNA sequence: TGTGCCAGCAGCTCTGGGTGGCTAGCGGGTACTGAGACCCAGTACTTC.

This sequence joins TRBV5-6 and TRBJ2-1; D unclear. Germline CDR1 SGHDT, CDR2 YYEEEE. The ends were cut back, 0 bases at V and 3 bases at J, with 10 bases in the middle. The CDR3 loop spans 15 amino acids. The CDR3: CASSLGTTYYNEQFF. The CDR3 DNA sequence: TGTGCCAGCAGCTTGGGTACTACCTACTACAATGAGCAGTTCTTC. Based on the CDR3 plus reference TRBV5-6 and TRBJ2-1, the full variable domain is DAGVTQSPTHLIKTRGQQVTLRCSPKSGHDTVSWYQQALGQGPQFIFQYYEEEERQRGNFPDRFSGHQFPNYSSELNVNALLLGDSALYLCASSLGTTYYNEQFFGPGTRLTVL.

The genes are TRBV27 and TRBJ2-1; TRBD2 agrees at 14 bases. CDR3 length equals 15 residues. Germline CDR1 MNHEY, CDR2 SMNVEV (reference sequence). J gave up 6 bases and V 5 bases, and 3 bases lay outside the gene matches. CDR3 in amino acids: CASSRLAGGFNEQFF. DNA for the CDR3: TGTGCCAGCAGTCGACTAGCGGGAGGGTTCAATGAGCAGTTCTTC.

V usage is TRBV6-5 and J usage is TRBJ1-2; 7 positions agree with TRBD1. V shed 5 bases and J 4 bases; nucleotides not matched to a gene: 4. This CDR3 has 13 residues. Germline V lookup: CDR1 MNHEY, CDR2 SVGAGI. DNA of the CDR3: TGTGCCAGCAGTCCCCAGGGGGGCTATGGCTACACCTTC. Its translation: CASSPQGGYGYTF.

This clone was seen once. Here the CDR3 reads CASSQLAGATTDTQYF. CDR3 DNA sequence: TGTGCCAGCAGCCAATTAGCGGGAGCCACCACAGATACGCAGTATTTT. This chain links TRBV14 with TRBJ2-3; 9 nucleotides align to TRBD2. The CDR3 consists of 16 residues. Trimming cost V 2 bases and J 2 bases; bases outside gene matches: 5. Germline-derived CDR1 and CDR2 are SGHDN and FVKESK.

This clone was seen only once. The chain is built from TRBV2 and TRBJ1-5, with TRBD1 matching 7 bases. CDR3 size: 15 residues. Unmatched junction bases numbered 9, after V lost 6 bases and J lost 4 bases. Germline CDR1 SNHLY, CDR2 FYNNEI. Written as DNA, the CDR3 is TGTGCCAGCAGAGGGCAGGGGGTTCCTAATCAGCCCCAGCATTTT. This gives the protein CASRGQGVPNQPQHF.

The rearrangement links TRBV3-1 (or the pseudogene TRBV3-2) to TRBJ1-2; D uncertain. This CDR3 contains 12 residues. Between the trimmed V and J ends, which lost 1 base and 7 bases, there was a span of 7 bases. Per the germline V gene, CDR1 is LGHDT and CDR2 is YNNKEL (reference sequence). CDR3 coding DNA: TGTGCCAGCAGCCAAGGATGGGCTGGCTACACCTTC. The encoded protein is CASSQGWAGYTF.